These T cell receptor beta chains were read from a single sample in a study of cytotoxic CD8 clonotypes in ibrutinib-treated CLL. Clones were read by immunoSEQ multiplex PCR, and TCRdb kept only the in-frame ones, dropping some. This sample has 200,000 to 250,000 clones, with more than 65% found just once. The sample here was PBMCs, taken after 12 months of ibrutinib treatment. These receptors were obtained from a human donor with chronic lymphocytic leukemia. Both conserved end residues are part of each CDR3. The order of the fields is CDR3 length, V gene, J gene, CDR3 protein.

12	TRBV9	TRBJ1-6	CASSRQNSPLHF
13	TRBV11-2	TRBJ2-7	CASSRRTVYEQYF
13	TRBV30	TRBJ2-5	CAWSSEWRETQYF
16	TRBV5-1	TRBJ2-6	CASSLVGSSGANVLTF
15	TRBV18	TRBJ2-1	CASSPLVPGVNEQFF
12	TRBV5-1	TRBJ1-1	CATGQVNTEAFF
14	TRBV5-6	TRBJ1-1	CASSSIDLDRRDIF
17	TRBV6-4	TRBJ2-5	CASSDPLAGGLRKTQYF
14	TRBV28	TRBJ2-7	CASTTVGTGREQYF
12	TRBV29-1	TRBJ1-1	CSVEVRDTEAFF
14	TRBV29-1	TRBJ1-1	CSSLLGGMNTEAFF
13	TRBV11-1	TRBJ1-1	CASSRQGATEAFF
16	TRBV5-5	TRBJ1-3	CASSLVDKGAGNTIYF
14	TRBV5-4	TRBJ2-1	CASSSAGTYNEQFF
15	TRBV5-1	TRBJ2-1	CASSSGTSGWNEQFF
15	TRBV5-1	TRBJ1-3	CASSLDRGSGNTIYF
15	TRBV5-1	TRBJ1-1	CASSLVALKNTEAFF
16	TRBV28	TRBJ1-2	CASSPPPGQGNYGYTF
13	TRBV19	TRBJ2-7	CASSRDAAYEQYF
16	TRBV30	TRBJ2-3	CAWSIYGGGSTDTQYF
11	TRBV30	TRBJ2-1	CAGVDGNEQFF
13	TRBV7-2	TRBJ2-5	CASSLIREGTQYF
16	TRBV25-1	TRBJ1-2	CASSYSPTGGWDGYTF
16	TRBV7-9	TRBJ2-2	CASSRQAYLSTGELFF
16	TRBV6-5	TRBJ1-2	CASSYSTTQSPLGYTF
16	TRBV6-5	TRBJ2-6	CASSYDGFPGANVLTF